The clone carrying this T cell receptor (beta chain) was seen a handful of times. Its matching antigen is unknown. Trimming took off 2 bases at V and 6 bases at J, with 11 bases between the two ends. CDR1 is SGHVS, CDR2 FNYEAQ, per germline. This CDR3 spans 13 amino acids. TCRdb redid the calling of the 5' RACE reads with MiXCR, one entry per CDR3 protein. The sample lists 300,000 to 350,000 distinct CDR3 sequences; roughly 14% were seen once. This entry is derived from a study of CD8 T cells in ankylosing spondylitis. The study's findings and limits: One TCR beta motif, made up of roughly 8 highly homologous variants, appeared characteristic of ankylosing spondylitis blood.

The rearrangement uses TRBV7-6 and TRBJ2-7; possibly TRBD2 for D (5 bases). Sequencing input: blood, either unsorted or a sorted T cell fraction (not recorded which). This TCR came from a male donor with ankylosing spondylitis or in good health (not recorded which). CDR3 protein: CASSLSEGGEQYF. The CDR3 coding sequence is TGTGCCAGCAGCTTAAGCGAAGGAGGCGAGCAGTACTTC.